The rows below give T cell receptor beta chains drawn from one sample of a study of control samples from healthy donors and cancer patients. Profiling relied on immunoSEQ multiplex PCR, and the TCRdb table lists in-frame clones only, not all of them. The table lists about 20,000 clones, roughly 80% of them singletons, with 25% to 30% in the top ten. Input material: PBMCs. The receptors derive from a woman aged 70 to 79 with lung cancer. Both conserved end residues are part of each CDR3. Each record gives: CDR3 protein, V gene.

cdr3_aa: CASSLLRGGHEQYF
v_call: TRBV7-9

cdr3_aa: CSVEPQWDTEAFF
v_call: TRBV29-1

cdr3_aa: CASSLGPRADTQYF
v_call: TRBV27

cdr3_aa: CASMLRSWGGYNEQFF
v_call: TRBV5-8

cdr3_aa: CASSSVGQGSEKLFF
v_call: TRBV7-2

cdr3_aa: CASSYSRGFGYTF
v_call: TRBV6-5

cdr3_aa: CASSLEAGPYNEQFF
v_call: TRBV11-2

cdr3_aa: CASSSSTLGETQYF
v_call: TRBV13

cdr3_aa: CASRRGNTGELFF
v_call: TRBV3-1/TRBV3-2

cdr3_aa: CASSFLSGNEQFF
v_call: TRBV7-2

cdr3_aa: CASSRRNEKLFF
v_call: TRBV18

cdr3_aa: CASRPTYTSDEQYF
v_call: TRBV7-8

cdr3_aa: CASSEPPGQGENTEAFF
v_call: TRBV10-2

cdr3_aa: CASRLGCEINQPQHF
v_call: TRBV12-2

cdr3_aa: CASSYGTGSSYEQYF
v_call: TRBV6-5

cdr3_aa: CASSLVGSGRVTDTQYF
v_call: TRBV7-2

cdr3_aa: CSVAPTGDGLNGYTF
v_call: TRBV29-1

cdr3_aa: CASTEPGLLGYTF
v_call: TRBV6-1

cdr3_aa: CAWSVRGDYEQYF
v_call: TRBV30

cdr3_aa: CATSDSPGGRDYNEQFF
v_call: TRBV24-1

cdr3_aa: CASSQRSYEQYF
v_call: TRBV28

cdr3_aa: CASRLADYEQYF
v_call: TRBV6-5

cdr3_aa: CASSLDSSYNSPLHF
v_call: TRBV7-2

cdr3_aa: CASKMMDSYNEQFF
v_call: TRBV27

cdr3_aa: CAIRAAGGQIDGYTF
v_call: TRBV10-3

cdr3_aa: CASSLGGINQPQHF
v_call: TRBV5-1

cdr3_aa: CSVADGYEQYF
v_call: TRBV29-1

cdr3_aa: CAWNGYNSPLHF
v_call: TRBV30

cdr3_aa: CASARRGAGANVLTF
v_call: TRBV28

cdr3_aa: CASSPRGALNTDTQYF
v_call: TRBV14

cdr3_aa: CATSRVRGHEQFF
v_call: TRBV2

cdr3_aa: CSGTLGTDTQYF
v_call: TRBV29-1

cdr3_aa: CASSPEEGTYEQYF
v_call: TRBV18

cdr3_aa: CASSLPGGNTGELFF
v_call: TRBV5-6

cdr3_aa: CATGGEGRGGNTIYF
v_call: TRBV10-3

cdr3_aa: CASSLGLAGGLYEQYF
v_call: TRBV5-1

cdr3_aa: CASSLAPADRLYGYTF
v_call: TRBV7-2

cdr3_aa: CASSSPSGRAGDTQYF
v_call: TRBV6-2/TRBV6-3

cdr3_aa: CASSVAGPLEQFF
v_call: TRBV12-3/TRBV12-4

cdr3_aa: CASSEWGSNYGYTF
v_call: TRBV9

cdr3_aa: CASSRDRGLNEQFF
v_call: TRBV7-9

cdr3_aa: CASSWTQGTEAFF
v_call: TRBV7-8

cdr3_aa: CASSQDVIGIINYGYTF
v_call: TRBV14

cdr3_aa: CASSASGLAYEQYF
v_call: TRBV10-2

cdr3_aa: CASSRAGTRPNEQFF
v_call: TRBV5-1

cdr3_aa: CAWSTGQGSTEAFF
v_call: TRBV30

cdr3_aa: CASGNVNTGELFF
v_call: TRBV15

cdr3_aa: CASRPPGPGTQYF
v_call: TRBV28

cdr3_aa: CASYRSAYEQYF
v_call: TRBV28

cdr3_aa: CASSSTRTSGRVHNEQFF
v_call: TRBV7-6

cdr3_aa: CASSPRTSGSADEQFF
v_call: TRBV23-1

cdr3_aa: CASSLARDTQYF
v_call: TRBV5-4

cdr3_aa: CSVERTRGGEQYF
v_call: TRBV29-1

cdr3_aa: CASSFEGWGGEAFF
v_call: TRBV11-2

cdr3_aa: CASSLGQGNPDTQYF
v_call: TRBV7-7

cdr3_aa: CASSATSNQPQHF
v_call: TRBV3-1/TRBV3-2

cdr3_aa: CASSLTVNYGYTF
v_call: TRBV12-3/TRBV12-4

cdr3_aa: CAISEDRREEDTGELFF
v_call: TRBV10-3

cdr3_aa: CASSPSDSNYGYTF
v_call: TRBV7-2

cdr3_aa: CASSRTSGYEQYF
v_call: TRBV7-8